Presented here are 8 T cell receptor beta chains from one specimen sequenced in a study of T cell repertoires in cytomegalovirus infection. No antigen has been assigned to these receptors. One entry per CDR3 protein results from TCRdb running MiXCR on the reads. The sample gives 700,000 to 900,000 distinct CDR3 sequences, about 29% of which show up once; around 13% is in the top ten. Here the sequenced sample was cultured CD8+ T cells from PBMCs, taken from culture after CMV antigen stimulation. The receptor set was obtained from a human donor in good health (CMV status not recorded). Some clones in this sample may be carry-over from other donors' samples.

This clonotype showed up just a few times. The CDR3 loop reads CASSQELSESAGMYNEQFF. CDR3 DNA: TGCGCCAGCAGCCAAGAACTATCAGAATCGGCAGGGATGTACAATGAGCAGTTCTTC. The gene calls are TRBV4-1 and TRBJ2-1, with a possible D match to TRBD1 (5 bases). Germline V gene sequence: CDR1 MGHRA, CDR2 YSYEKL. The CDR3 runs 19 residues. The ends were cut back, 0 bases at V and 4 bases at J, with 22 bases in the middle.

V and J are TRBV28 and TRBJ2-5; D is undetermined. The CDR3 runs to 15 residues. The germline gives CDR1 MDHEN, CDR2 SYDVKM. V shed 1 base and J shed 7 bases, with 16 bases lying between them. CDR3 amino acids: CASSLLGAAARTQYF. CDR3 DNA: TGTGCCAGCAGTTTATTGGGCGCGGCGGCGAGGACCCAGTACTTC.

This clonotype was counted only a few times. The chain combines TRBV27 with TRBJ1-6, with TRBD1 identical over 7 bases. The V segment lost 6 bases and the J segment 5 bases; nucleotides outside the gene matches: 4. CDR1 and CDR2 (germline): MNHEY, SMNVEV (reference sequence). The CDR3 totals 14 residues. The DNA for the CDR3 is TGTGCCAGCAGCCGGGACAGCAATAATTCACCCCTCCACTTT. It specifies CASSRDSNNSPLHF.

The chain is built from TRBV6-5 and TRBJ2-1; 7 bases align to TRBD2. Germline trimming cut 6 bases from V and 4 bases from J; bases unmatched to any gene: 6. The germline CDR1 and CDR2 sequences are MNHEY and SVGAGI. The CDR3 has 14 residues. CDR3 amino acids: CASSPGREYNEQFF. The CDR3 DNA sequence: TGTGCCAGCAGCCCAGGGAGGGAATACAATGAGCAGTTCTTC.

The chain has TRBV7-2 and TRBJ1-3; D remains unclear. The germline V gene has CDR1 SGHTA and CDR2 FQGNSA. The V end was cut by 3 bases, the J end by 2 bases, with 8 bases between. CDR3 size: 14 residues. DNA of the CDR3: TGTGCCAGCAGCTTCTATGGTACTGGAAACACCATATATTTT. It translates to CASSFYGTGNTIYF. Using reference TRBV7-2 and TRBJ1-3 for the parts outside the CDR3, the full variable domain is GAGVSQSPSNKVTEKGKDVELRCDPISGHTALYWYRQSLGQGLEFLIYFQGNSAPDKSGLPSDRFSAERTGGSVSTLTIQRTQQEDSAVYLCASSFYGTGNTIYFGEGSWLTVV.

This chain links TRBV7-2 with TRBJ2-2; TRBD1 is a possible D gene (5 bases). This CDR3 contains 16 residues. The V gene lost 1 base and the J gene lost 6 bases, with 15 bases spanning the gap. The germline V gene encodes CDR1 SGHTA and CDR2 FQGNSA. CDR3 protein: CASSLGRNPRAGELFF. DNA for the CDR3: TGTGCCAGCAGCTTAGGTCGTAACCCCAGGGCCGGGGAGCTGTTTTTT.

This clonotype appeared many times. The gene calls are TRBV6-5 and TRBJ2-5; 12 bases are a match to TRBD1. The germline CDR1 and CDR2 sequences are MNHEY and SVGAGI. This CDR3 spans 15 amino acids. V shed 7 bases, J shed 5 bases, and the junction held 8 bases outside the gene matches. CDR3: CASNPGQGARETQYF. The CDR3 DNA follows: TGTGCCAGCAATCCGGGACAGGGGGCGCGGGAGACCCAGTACTTC.

The chain is built from TRBV27 and TRBJ1-6, with 11 nucleotides matching TRBD1. CDR3 length equals 14 residues. V gave up 8 bases and J gave up 9 bases; unmatched junction bases: 6. Germline values: CDR1 MNHEY, CDR2 SMNVEV (reference sequence). This CDR3 is CASAPGTGGSPLHF. The CDR3 coding sequence is TGTGCCAGCGCCCCCGGGACAGGGGGTTCACCCCTCCACTTT.